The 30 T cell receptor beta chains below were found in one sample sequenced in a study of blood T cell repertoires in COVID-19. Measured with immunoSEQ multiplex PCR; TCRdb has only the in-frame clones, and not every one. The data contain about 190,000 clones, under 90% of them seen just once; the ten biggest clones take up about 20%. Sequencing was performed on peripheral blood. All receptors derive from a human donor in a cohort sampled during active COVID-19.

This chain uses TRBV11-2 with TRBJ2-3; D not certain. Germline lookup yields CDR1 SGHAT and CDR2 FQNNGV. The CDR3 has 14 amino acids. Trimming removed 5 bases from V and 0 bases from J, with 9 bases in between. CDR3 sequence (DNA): TGTGCCAGCAGCCCCCTCACTAGCACAGATACGCAGTATTTT. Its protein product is CASSPLTSTDTQYF.

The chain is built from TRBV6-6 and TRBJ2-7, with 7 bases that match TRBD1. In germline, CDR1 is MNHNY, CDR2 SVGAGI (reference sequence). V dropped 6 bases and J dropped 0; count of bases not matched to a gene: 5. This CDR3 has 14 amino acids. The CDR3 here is CASRPGQASYEQYV. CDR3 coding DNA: TGTGCCAGCAGGCCTGGACAGGCCTCCTACGAGCAGTACGTC.

The CDR3 region is CASSPGLAGLGYV. CDR3 DNA: TGTGCCAGCAGCCCGGGACTAGCGGGGTTGGGGTACGTC. This chain joins TRBV5-5 and TRBJ2-7; TRBD2 agrees at 13 bases. The V gene's germline CDR1 is SGHKS and CDR2 YYEKEE (reference sequence). CDR3 length: 13 residues. The V gene end was trimmed by 4 bases and the J gene end by 12 bases; junction bases not matched to a gene: 7.

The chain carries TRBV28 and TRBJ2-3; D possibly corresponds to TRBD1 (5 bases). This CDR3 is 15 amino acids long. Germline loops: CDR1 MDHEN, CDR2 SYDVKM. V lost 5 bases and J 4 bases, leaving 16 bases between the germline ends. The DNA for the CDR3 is TGTGCCAGCAGTCGGCGGCAGGGTGTAGCAGATACGCAGTATTTT. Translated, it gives CASSRRQGVADTQYF. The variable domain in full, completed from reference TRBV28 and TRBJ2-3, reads DVKVTQSSRYLVKRTGEKVFLECVQDMDHENMFWYRQDPGLGLRLIYFSYDVKMKEKGDIPEGYSVSREKKERFSLILESASTNQTSMYLCASSRRQGVADTQYFGPGTRLTVL.

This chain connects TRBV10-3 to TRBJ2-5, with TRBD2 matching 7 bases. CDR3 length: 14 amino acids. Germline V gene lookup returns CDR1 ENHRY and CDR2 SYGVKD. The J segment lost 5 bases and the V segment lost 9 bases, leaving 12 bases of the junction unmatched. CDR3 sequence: CAISGGGVWETQYF. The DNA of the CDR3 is TGTGCCATTTCGGGCGGGGGTGTGTGGGAGACCCAGTACTTC.

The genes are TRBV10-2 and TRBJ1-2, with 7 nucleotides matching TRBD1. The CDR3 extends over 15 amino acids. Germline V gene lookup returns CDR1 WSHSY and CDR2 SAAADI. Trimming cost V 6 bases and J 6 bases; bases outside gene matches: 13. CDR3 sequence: CASREPRGLSDGYTF. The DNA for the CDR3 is TGCGCCAGCAGGGAACCCAGGGGGTTAAGCGATGGCTACACCTTC.

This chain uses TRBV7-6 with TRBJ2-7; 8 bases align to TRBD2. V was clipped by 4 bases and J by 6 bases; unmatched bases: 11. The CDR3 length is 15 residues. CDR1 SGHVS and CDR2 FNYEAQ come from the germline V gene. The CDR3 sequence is CASSSLAGSVGEQYF. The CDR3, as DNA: TGTGCCAGCAGCTCATTAGCGGGATCGGTCGGCGAGCAGTACTTC.

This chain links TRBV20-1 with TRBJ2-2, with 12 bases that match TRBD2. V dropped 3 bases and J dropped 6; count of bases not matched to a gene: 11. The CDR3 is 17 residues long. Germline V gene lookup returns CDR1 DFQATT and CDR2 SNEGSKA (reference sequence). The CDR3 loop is CSASFASGRGGSGELFF. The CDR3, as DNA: TGCAGTGCTAGTTTCGCTAGCGGGAGGGGCGGGTCCGGGGAGCTGTTTTTT.

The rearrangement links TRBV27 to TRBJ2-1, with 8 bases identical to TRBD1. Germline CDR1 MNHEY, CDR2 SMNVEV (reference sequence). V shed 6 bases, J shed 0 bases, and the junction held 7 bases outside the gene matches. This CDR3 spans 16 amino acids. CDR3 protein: CASRETGAISYNEQFF. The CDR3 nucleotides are TGTGCCAGCAGAGAGACAGGGGCCATCTCCTACAATGAGCAGTTCTTC.

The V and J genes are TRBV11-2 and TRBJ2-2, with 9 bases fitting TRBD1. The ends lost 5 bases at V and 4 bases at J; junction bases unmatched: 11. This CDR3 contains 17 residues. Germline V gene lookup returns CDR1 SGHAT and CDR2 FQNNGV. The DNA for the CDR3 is TGTGCCAGCAGCCCGCACTCACAGGGGGCGCTCACCGGGGAGCTGTTTTTT. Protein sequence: CASSPHSQGALTGELFF.

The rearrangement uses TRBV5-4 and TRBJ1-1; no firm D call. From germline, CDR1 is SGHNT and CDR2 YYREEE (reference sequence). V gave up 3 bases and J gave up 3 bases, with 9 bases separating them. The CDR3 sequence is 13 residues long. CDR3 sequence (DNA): TGTGCCAGCAGCTCAGACTTGGACACTGAAGCTTTCTTT. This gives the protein CASSSDLDTEAFF. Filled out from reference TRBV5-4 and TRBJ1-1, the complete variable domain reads ETGVTQSPTHLIKTRGQQVTLRCSSQSGHNTVSWYQQALGQGPQFIFQYYREEENGRGNFPPRFSGLQFPNYSSELNVNALELDDSALYLCASSSDLDTEAFFGQGTRLTVV.

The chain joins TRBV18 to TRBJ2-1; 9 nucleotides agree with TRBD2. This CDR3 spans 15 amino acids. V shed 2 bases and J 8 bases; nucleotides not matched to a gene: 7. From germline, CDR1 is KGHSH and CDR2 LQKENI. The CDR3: CASSPSVAGDYEQFF. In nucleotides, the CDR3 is TGTGCCAGCTCACCATCGGTAGCGGGAGATTATGAGCAGTTCTTC.

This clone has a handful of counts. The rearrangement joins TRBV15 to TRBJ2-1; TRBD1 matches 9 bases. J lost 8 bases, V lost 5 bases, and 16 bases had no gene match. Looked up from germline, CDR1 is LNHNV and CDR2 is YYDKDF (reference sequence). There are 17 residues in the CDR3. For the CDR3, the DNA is TGTGCCACCAGCCGAAATAGACCGGGACAGGGACTGCATGAGCAGTTCTTC. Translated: CATSRNRPGQGLHEQFF.

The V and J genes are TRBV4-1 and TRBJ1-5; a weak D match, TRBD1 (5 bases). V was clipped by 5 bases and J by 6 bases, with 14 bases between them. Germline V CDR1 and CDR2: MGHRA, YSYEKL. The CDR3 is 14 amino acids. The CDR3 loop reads CASSSGVGFQPQHF. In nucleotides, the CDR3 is TGCGCCAGCAGCTCGGGGGTGGGTTTTCAGCCCCAGCATTTT.

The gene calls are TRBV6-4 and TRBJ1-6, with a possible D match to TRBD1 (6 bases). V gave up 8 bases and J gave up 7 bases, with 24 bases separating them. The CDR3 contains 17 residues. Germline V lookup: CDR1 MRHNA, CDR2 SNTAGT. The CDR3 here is CASSSGRGQTKNSPLHF. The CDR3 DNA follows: TGTGCCAGCTCCTCGGGCAGGGGTCAAACAAAGAATTCACCCCTCCACTTT.

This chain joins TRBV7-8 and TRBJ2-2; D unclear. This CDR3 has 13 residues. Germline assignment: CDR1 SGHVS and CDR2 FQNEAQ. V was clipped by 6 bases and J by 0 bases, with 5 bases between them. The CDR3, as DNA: TGTGCCAGCAGAACTACGAACACCGGGGAGCTGTTTTTT. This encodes CASRTTNTGELFF.

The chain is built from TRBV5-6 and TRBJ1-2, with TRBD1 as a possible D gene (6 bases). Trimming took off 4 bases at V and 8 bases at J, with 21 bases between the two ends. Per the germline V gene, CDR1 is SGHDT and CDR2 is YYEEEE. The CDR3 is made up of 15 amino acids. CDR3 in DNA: TGTGCCAGCAGCCCCACAGGACAGTGGGGAGTCGGCTACACCTTC. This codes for CASSPTGQWGVGYTF.

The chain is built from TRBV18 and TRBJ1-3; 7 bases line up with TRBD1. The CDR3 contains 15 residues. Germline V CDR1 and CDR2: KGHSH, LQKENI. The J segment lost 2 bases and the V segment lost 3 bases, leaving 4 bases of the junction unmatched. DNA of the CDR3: TGTGCCAGCTCACCTCCGGGACAGACTGGAAACACCATATATTTT. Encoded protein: CASSPPGQTGNTIYF.

This CDR3 reads CASQGSGNTIYF. The CDR3 DNA reads as TGTGCCAGTCAGGGGAGCGGAAACACCATATATTTT. The chain employs TRBV4-2 and TRBJ1-3; the D gene is possibly TRBD1 (6 bases). Germline lookup yields CDR1 LGHNA and CDR2 YNFKEQ. The CDR3 sequence is 12 residues long. Trimming cost V 9 bases and J 4 bases, with 10 bases left between them.

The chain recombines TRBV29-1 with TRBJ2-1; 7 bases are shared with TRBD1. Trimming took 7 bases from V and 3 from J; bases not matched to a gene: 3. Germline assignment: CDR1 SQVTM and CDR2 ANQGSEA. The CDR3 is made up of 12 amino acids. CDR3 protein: CSGGGYYNEQFF. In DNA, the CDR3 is TGCAGCGGAGGGGGCTACTACAATGAGCAGTTCTTC.

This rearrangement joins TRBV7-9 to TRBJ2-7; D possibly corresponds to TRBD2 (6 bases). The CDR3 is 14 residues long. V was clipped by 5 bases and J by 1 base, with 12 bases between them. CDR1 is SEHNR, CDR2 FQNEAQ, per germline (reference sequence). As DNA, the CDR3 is TGTGCCAGCAGCCCGGGGGTAGGTTCCTACGAGCAGTACGTC. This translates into CASSPGVGSYEQYV.

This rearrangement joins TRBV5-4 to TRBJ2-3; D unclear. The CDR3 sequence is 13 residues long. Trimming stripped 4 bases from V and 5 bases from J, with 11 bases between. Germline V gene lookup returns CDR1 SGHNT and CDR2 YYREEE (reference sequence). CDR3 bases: TGTGCCAGCAGCGTCGATACGGGAGATACGCAGTATTTT. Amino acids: CASSVDTGDTQYF. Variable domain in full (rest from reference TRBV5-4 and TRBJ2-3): ETGVTQSPTHLIKTRGQQVTLRCSSQSGHNTVSWYQQALGQGPQFIFQYYREEENGRGNFPPRFSGLQFPNYSSELNVNALELDDSALYLCASSVDTGDTQYFGPGTRLTVL.

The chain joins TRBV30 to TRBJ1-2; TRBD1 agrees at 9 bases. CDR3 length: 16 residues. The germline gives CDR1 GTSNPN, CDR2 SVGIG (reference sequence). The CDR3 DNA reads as TGTGCTTACATGATCGGACAGGGGCACGGCGGCTATGGCTACACCTTC. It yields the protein CAYMIGQGHGGYGYTF.

The CDR3 spells CASSQVGTGENSGANVLTF. CDR3 DNA sequence: TGTGCCAGCAGCCAAGTGGGCACAGGGGAAAACTCCGGGGCCAACGTCCTGACTTTC. V gene TRBV3-1 (or the pseudogene TRBV3-2) combines with J gene TRBJ2-6, with 7 bases aligning to TRBD1. Per the germline V gene, CDR1 is LGHDT and CDR2 is YNNKEL (reference sequence). The CDR3 extends over 19 amino acids. V gave up 1 base and J gave up 4 bases; unmatched junction bases: 13.

The CDR3 nucleotides read TGTGCCAGCAGCCAAGAACTCCAGGGCGTAGGCTCTGGAAACACCATATATTTT. It codes for CASSQELQGVGSGNTIYF. The chain has TRBV4-2 and TRBJ1-3; tentatively, D is TRBD1 (5 bases). The CDR3 consists of 18 residues. V lost 0 bases, J lost 0 bases, and 15 bases lay in between. Per the germline V gene, CDR1 is LGHNA and CDR2 is YNFKEQ.

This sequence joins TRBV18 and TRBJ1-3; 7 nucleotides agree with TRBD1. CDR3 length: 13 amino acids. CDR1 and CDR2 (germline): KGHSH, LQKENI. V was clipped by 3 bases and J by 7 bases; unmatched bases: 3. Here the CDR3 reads CASSPTGFNTIYF. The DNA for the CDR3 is TGTGCCAGCTCACCGACAGGGTTTAACACCATATATTTT.

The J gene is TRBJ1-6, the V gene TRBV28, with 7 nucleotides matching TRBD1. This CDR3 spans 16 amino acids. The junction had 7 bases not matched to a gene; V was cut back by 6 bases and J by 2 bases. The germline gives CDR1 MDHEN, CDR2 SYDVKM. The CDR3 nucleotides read TGTGCCAGCAGACAACAGGGGAACGCCTATAATTCACCCCTCCACTTT. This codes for CASRQQGNAYNSPLHF.

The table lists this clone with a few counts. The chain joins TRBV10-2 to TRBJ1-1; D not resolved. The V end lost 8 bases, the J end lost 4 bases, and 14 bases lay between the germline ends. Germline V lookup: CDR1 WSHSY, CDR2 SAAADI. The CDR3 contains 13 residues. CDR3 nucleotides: TGCGCCAGCCAATCCTATTCAGGCACTGAAGCTTTCTTT. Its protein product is CASQSYSGTEAFF.

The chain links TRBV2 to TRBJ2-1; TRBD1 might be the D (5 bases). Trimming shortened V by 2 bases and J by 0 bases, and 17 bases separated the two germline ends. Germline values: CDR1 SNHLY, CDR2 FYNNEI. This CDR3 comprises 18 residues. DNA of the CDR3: TGTGCCAGCAGTGAAATCTTGGTGTACAGGACCTCCTACAATGAGCAGTTCTTC. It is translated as CASSEILVYRTSYNEQFF. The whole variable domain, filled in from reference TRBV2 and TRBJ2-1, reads EPEVTQTPSHQVTQMGQEVILRCVPISNHLYFYWYRQILGQKVEFLVSFYNNEISEKSEIFDDQFSVERPDGSNFTLKIRSTKLEDSAMYFCASSEILVYRTSYNEQFFGPGTRLTVL.

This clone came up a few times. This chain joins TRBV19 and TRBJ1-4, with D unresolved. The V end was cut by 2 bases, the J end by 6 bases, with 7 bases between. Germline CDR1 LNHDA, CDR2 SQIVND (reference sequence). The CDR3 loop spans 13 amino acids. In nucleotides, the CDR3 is TGTGCCAGTAGTATACAGATTTATGAAAAACTGTTTTTT. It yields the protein CASSIQIYEKLFF.